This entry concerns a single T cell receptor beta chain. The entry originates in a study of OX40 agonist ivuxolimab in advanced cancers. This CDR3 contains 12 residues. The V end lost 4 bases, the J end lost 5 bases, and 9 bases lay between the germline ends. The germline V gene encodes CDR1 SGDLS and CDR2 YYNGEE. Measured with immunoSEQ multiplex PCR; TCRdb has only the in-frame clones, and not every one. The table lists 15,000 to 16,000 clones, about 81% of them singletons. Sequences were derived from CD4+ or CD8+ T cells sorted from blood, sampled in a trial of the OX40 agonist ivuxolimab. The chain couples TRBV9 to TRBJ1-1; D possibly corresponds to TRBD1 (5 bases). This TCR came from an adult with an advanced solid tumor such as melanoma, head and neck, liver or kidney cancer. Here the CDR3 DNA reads TGTGCCAGCAGCTCGACAGCGACTGAAGCTTTCTTT. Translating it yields CASSSTATEAFF.